These 8 T cell receptor beta chains were all obtained from the same sample, sequenced in a study of OX40 agonist ivuxolimab in advanced cancers. Clones were read by immunoSEQ multiplex PCR, and TCRdb kept only the in-frame ones, dropping some. The profile shows over 100,000 clones, 90% to 95% of them singletons. Sequencing was performed on CD4+ or CD8+ T cells sorted from blood, taken in a trial of the OX40 agonist ivuxolimab. The source is an adult with an advanced solid tumor such as melanoma, head and neck, liver or kidney cancer.

The V and J genes are TRBV4-2 and TRBJ1-4; 7 positions agree with TRBD1. Per germline, CDR1 LGHNA and CDR2 YNFKEQ. V gave up 0 bases and J gave up 4 bases; unmatched junction bases: 5. This CDR3 region has 16 residues. CDR3 nucleotides: TGTGCCAGCAGCCAAGATGGGACAGCGAGTAATGAAAAACTGTTTTTT. Protein sequence: CASSQDGTASNEKLFF.

The chain has TRBV10-3 and TRBJ2-1; D might be TRBD2 (7 bases). CDR3 length: 15 residues. V was pared by 2 bases and J by 10 bases, with 18 bases between. Germline V gene sequence: CDR1 ENHRY, CDR2 SYGVKD. The DNA of the CDR3 is TGTGCCATCAGTGAGATTGCGGGGGCTAATAGGGAGCAGTTCTTC. Its translation is CAISEIAGANREQFF.

V and J are TRBV20-1 and TRBJ2-5, with 7 bases identical to TRBD2. In germline, CDR1 is DFQATT, CDR2 SNEGSKA (reference sequence). This CDR3 spans 11 amino acids. The V and J ends lost 3 bases and 10 bases, in that order; junction bases with no gene match: 5. The CDR3 bases are TGCAGTGCTAGTTCAAGCGGGGACCAGTACTTC. Translation: CSASSSGDQYF.

This chain connects TRBV28 to TRBJ2-7, with D perhaps TRBD1 or TRBD2 (5 bases each). The V end was cut by 6 bases, the J end by 0 bases, with 9 bases between. The germline V gene encodes CDR1 MDHEN and CDR2 SYDVKM. This CDR3 has 13 residues. The CDR3 DNA sequence: TGTGCCAGCAGGGGGACGGCCTCCTACGAGCAGTACTTC. Protein sequence: CASRGTASYEQYF.

The J gene is TRBJ1-3, the V gene TRBV5-4, with D maybe TRBD1 (6 bases). V lost 10 bases, J lost 1 base, and 12 bases lay in between. CDR3 length equals 13 residues. Per germline, CDR1 SGHNT and CDR2 YYREEE (reference sequence). The CDR3 loop reads CAWGAASGNTIYF. CDR3 DNA sequence: TGTGCCTGGGGGGCAGCTTCTGGAAACACCATATATTTT.

This clone has only one observation. The chain combines TRBV6-5 with TRBJ1-2; 8 bases fit TRBD1. The CDR3 is 14 residues long. Trimming cost V 10 bases and J 8 bases; bases outside gene matches: 15. Germline assignment: CDR1 MNHEY and CDR2 SVGAGI. CDR3 sequence: CAISDRGQSGGYTF. In DNA, the CDR3 is TGTGCCATAAGCGACAGGGGCCAGTCGGGGGGCTACACCTTC.

This sequence joins TRBV5-1 and TRBJ1-2; D possibly corresponds to TRBD1 (6 bases). This CDR3 is 14 amino acids long. V dropped 4 bases and J dropped 3 bases, with 13 bases sitting between them. Germline V lookup: CDR1 SGHRS, CDR2 YFSETQ. The CDR3 DNA sequence: TGCGCCAGCAGCATTGGACAGCCAGACTATGGCTACACCTTC. Its protein product is CASSIGQPDYGYTF.

The rearrangement joins TRBV6-6 to TRBJ1-1; D is possibly TRBD1 (5 bases). CDR1 is MNHNY and CDR2 is SVGAGI in the germline V gene (reference sequence). This CDR3 region has 15 residues. V lost 0 bases and J lost 1, with 9 bases in between. CDR3 sequence: CASSYSRQWNTEAFF. CDR3 DNA sequence: TGTGCCAGCAGTTACTCCCGACAGTGGAACACTGAAGCTTTCTTT.